One sample yielded the 20 T cell receptor beta chains listed below, sequenced in a study of early T cells in non-severe SARS-CoV-2 infection. TCRdb passed the 5' RACE reads through MiXCR, listing each CDR3 protein once. The table has approximately 34,000 distinct CDR3 sequences, roughly 5% seen once. The source material was whole blood, sampled at baseline. Every receptor here comes from an adult who was a healthcare worker with PCR-confirmed SARS-CoV-2 infection or an uninfected control (not recorded which).

This clonotype was seen at least ten times. V gene TRBV6-2 or TRBV6-3 combines with J gene TRBJ2-5; TRBD1 agrees at 8 bases. The V gene end was trimmed by 6 bases and the J gene end by 5 bases; junction bases not matched to a gene: 5. Germline assignment: CDR1 MNHEY and CDR2 SVGEGT. CDR3 length: 13 amino acids. CDR3 nucleotides: TGTGCCAGCAGCCGACAGGGGAGGGAGACCCAGTACTTC. Its translation: CASSRQGRETQYF.

There are many counts of this clonotype. The chain carries TRBV20-1 and TRBJ2-1; a weak D match, TRBD1 (7 bases). The CDR3 contains 15 residues. The germline gives CDR1 DFQATT, CDR2 SNEGSKA (reference sequence). V was pared by 3 bases and J by 3 bases, with 15 bases between. The CDR3 sequence is CSASQGGGFYNEQFF. DNA for the CDR3: TGCAGTGCTAGCCAGGGGGGCGGGTTCTACAATGAGCAGTTCTTC.

This clonotype was counted at least ten times. The chain has TRBV7-2 and TRBJ2-7; 8 bases align to TRBD2. The CDR3 loop spans 15 amino acids. Germline V CDR1 and CDR2: SGHTA, FQGNSA. As DNA, the CDR3 is TGTGCCAGCAGCCTAGGACTAGCAGCTTCCTATGAGCAGTACGTC. Amino acid sequence: CASSLGLAASYEQYV.

This clonotype appeared many times. The chain links TRBV29-1 to TRBJ1-1; no firm D call. V was shortened by 6 bases and J by 0 bases, with 8 bases between the two germline ends. Germline V gene data show CDR1 as SQVTM and CDR2 as ANQGSEA. The CDR3 covers 12 residues. In DNA form, the CDR3 reads TGCAGCGTCGAAACCATGAACACTGAAGCTTTCTTT. Translated, it gives CSVETMNTEAFF.

This clonotype appeared many times. The chain uses TRBV11-2 and TRBJ2-6; 9 bases agree with TRBD1. This CDR3 contains 18 residues. Trimming at V came to 6 bases and at J to 4 bases, leaving 13 bases not matched to a gene. Germline V lookup: CDR1 SGHAT, CDR2 FQNNGV. CDR3 sequence (DNA): TGTGCCAGCAGTTCCCCCGGGACAGGGCTCCCCGGGGCCAACGTCCTGACTTTC. It encodes CASSSPGTGLPGANVLTF.

This clonotype was recorded a few times. The chain carries TRBV3-1 and TRBJ2-5; D might be TRBD2 (5 bases). In germline, CDR1 is LGHDT, CDR2 YNNKEL (reference sequence). CDR3 length equals 14 residues. V was clipped by 4 bases and J by 4 bases, with 13 bases between them. The CDR3 coding sequence is TGTGCCAGCAGCCGCAGAACCGGGATAGAGACCCAGTACTTC. This gives the protein CASSRRTGIETQYF.

This clonotype was observed at least ten times. The gene calls are TRBV14 and TRBJ2-1, with 9 bases lining up with TRBD2. Germline trimming cut 1 base from V and 8 bases from J; bases unmatched to any gene: 6. CDR3 length equals 15 residues. The germline CDR1 and CDR2 sequences are SGHDN and FVKESK. CDR3 DNA: TGTGCCAGCAGCCAAGGGCTTAGCGGGAGAGATGAGCAGTTCTTC. Translated, it gives CASSQGLSGRDEQFF.

This clonotype was picked up many times. This chain links TRBV7-6 with TRBJ2-5, with 7 bases lining up with TRBD1. The V gene's germline CDR1 is SGHVS and CDR2 FNYEAQ. This CDR3 contains 15 residues. Trimming at V came to 5 bases and at J to 0 bases, leaving 6 bases not matched to a gene. The CDR3 is CASSDRDSYQETQYF. The CDR3 nucleotides read TGTGCCAGCAGCGACCGGGACAGTTACCAAGAGACCCAGTACTTC. The full variable domain, its missing parts supplied by reference TRBV7-6 and TRBJ2-5, is GAGVSQSPRYKVTKRGQDVALRCDPISGHVSLYWYRQALGQGPEFLTYFNYEAQQDKSGLPNDRFSAERPEGSISTLTIQRTEQRDSAMYRCASSDRDSYQETQYFGPGTRLLVL.

This clonotype was picked up many times. This sequence joins TRBV20-1 and TRBJ2-1, with 8 positions matching TRBD2. CDR1 is DFQATT, CDR2 SNEGSKA, per germline (reference sequence). CDR3 length equals 17 residues. The V and J ends lost 6 bases and 0 bases, in that order; junction bases with no gene match: 13. This CDR3 is CSANPTSVESSYNEQFF. Written as DNA, the CDR3 is TGCAGTGCAAACCCGACTAGCGTAGAGAGCTCCTACAATGAGCAGTTCTTC.

This clonotype was counted many times. V gene TRBV24-1 combines with J gene TRBJ2-7; TRBD2 aligns across 7 bases. V shed 4 bases, J shed 4 bases, and the junction held 3 bases outside the gene matches. The CDR3 runs to 13 residues. Germline values: CDR1 KGHDR, CDR2 SFDVKD. The CDR3 region has the DNA TGTGCCACCAGTGACTCCGGGAGGTACGAGCAGTACTTC. As protein: CATSDSGRYEQYF.

The chain links TRBV6-5 to TRBJ2-5, with D unresolved. The ends were cut back, 6 bases at V and 5 bases at J, with 19 bases in the middle. CDR3 length: 15 residues. Per germline, CDR1 MNHEY and CDR2 SVGAGI. CDR3 sequence (DNA): TGTGCCAGCAGGCCCTACAGTGGTTTCGGCGAGACCCAGTACTTC. Translation: CASRPYSGFGETQYF.

This clonotype was seen ten or more times. This chain connects TRBV5-1 to TRBJ2-3; D not resolved. V lost 3 bases to trimming and J lost 2 bases, with 4 bases between them. Germline V gives CDR1 SGHRS, CDR2 YFSETQ. This CDR3 contains 12 residues. The CDR3, as DNA: TGCGCCAGCAGCTCGACCACAGATACGCAGTATTTT. Amino acid sequence: CASSSTTDTQYF.

V is TRBV7-9 and J is TRBJ2-1, with D hard to call. V shed 2 bases and J shed 4 bases, with 12 bases lying between them. Germline V gene sequence: CDR1 SEHNR, CDR2 FQNEAQ (reference sequence). The CDR3 runs to 15 residues. CDR3 bases: TGTGCCAGCAGCTTAATACGAATACCATACAATGAGCAGTTCTTC. Translated: CASSLIRIPYNEQFF.

This clonotype has a handful of counts. The gene calls are TRBV5-4 and TRBJ2-2; D gene uncertain. The germline V gene has CDR1 SGHNT and CDR2 YYREEE (reference sequence). The V and J ends lost 4 bases and 5 bases respectively, with 12 bases between them. The CDR3 is made up of 14 amino acids. This CDR3 is CASSPSRETGELFF. In DNA, the CDR3 is TGTGCCAGCAGCCCATCTAGGGAAACCGGGGAGCTGTTTTTT.

This clonotype turned up a few times. J is TRBJ1-1 and V is TRBV20-1; perhaps TRBD1 as D (5 bases). Trimming removed 3 bases from V and 1 base from J, with 9 bases in between. The length of the CDR3 is 13 residues. Germline CDR1 DFQATT, CDR2 SNEGSKA (reference sequence). The CDR3 DNA follows: TGCAGTGCTAGGCAGGGCTGGAACACTGAAGCTTTCTTT. It specifies CSARQGWNTEAFF.

Worth noting for this clonotype: Germline is not matched at one junction end, which may reflect a read error. The chain has TRBV28 and TRBJ1-5; TRBD1 aligns across 9 bases. The V gene's germline CDR1 is MDHEN and CDR2 SYDVKM. The CDR3 contains 16 residues. The CDR3 nucleotides read TGTGCCAGCACTTATTACGGGACAGGGAGGAATCAGCCCAAGCATTTT. Protein: CASTYYGTGRNQPKHF.

A few counts support this clonotype. This chain joins TRBV11-2 and TRBJ2-7; TRBD2 agrees at 14 bases. The CDR3 extends over 18 amino acids. Germline values: CDR1 SGHAT, CDR2 FQNNGV. The trim removed 0 bases at V and 4 bases at J, leaving 8 bases unmatched. The CDR3 DNA sequence: TGTGCCAGCAGCTTAGATAAGTTGGGGACTAGCGGGAGTTACGAGCAGTACGTC. It encodes CASSLDKLGTSGSYEQYV.

This chain connects TRBV20-1 to TRBJ2-7, with 7 bases that match TRBD2. The CDR3 is made up of 14 amino acids. Germline V gives CDR1 DFQATT, CDR2 SNEGSKA (reference sequence). The ends lost 5 bases at V and 0 bases at J; junction bases unmatched: 7. CDR3 nucleotide sequence: TGCAGTGCTGATCTAGCGGAAAGCTCCTACGAGCAGTACTTC. Translating it yields CSADLAESSYEQYF.

This clonotype occurred a few times. This chain connects TRBV12-3 or TRBV12-4 to TRBJ2-2; TRBD1 aligns across 11 bases. CDR3 length: 15 amino acids. V was pared by 6 bases and J by 3 bases, with 3 bases of the junction left unmatched. CDR3 sequence reads: CASRRTGGDTGELFF. The CDR3 DNA is TGTGCCAGCAGACGGACAGGGGGCGACACCGGGGAGCTGTTTTTT.

This rearrangement joins TRBV5-1 to TRBJ2-3; 7 nucleotides line up with TRBD1. The CDR3 covers 13 residues. The V gene end was trimmed by 1 base and the J gene end by 6 bases; junction bases not matched to a gene: 2. Germline CDR1 SGHRS, CDR2 YFSETQ. The CDR3 DNA reads TGCGCCAGCAGCTTGCAGGGGGTGGATACGCAGTATTTT. The encoded protein is CASSLQGVDTQYF. Drawing the rest from reference TRBV5-1 and TRBJ2-3, the complete variable domain is KAGVTQTPRYLIKTRGQQVTLSCSPISGHRSVSWYQQTPGQGLQFLFEYFSETQRNKGNFPGRFSGRQFSNSRSEMNVSTLELGDSALYLCASSLQGVDTQYFGPGTRLTVL.